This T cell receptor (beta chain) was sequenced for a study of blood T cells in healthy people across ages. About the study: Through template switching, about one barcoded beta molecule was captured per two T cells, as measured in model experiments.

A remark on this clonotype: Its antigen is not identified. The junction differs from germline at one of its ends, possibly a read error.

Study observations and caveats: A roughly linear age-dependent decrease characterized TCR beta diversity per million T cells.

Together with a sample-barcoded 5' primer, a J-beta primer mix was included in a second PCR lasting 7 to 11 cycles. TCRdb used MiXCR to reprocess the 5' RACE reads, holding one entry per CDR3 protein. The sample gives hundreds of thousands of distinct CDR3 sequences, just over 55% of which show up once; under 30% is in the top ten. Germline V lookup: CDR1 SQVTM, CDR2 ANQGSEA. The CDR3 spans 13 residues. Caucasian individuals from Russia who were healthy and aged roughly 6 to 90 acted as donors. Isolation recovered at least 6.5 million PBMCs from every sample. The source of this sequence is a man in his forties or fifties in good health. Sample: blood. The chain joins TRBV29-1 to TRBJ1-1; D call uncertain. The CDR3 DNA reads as TGCAGCGCTGAAGATGGGCGGGAGACTGAAGCTTTCTTT. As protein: CSAEDGRETEAFF. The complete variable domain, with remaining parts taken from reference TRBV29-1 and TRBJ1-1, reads SAVISQKPSRDICQRGTSLTIQCQVDSQVTMMFWYRQQPGQSLTLIATANQGSEATYESGFVIDKFPISRPNLTFSTLTVSNMSPEDSSIYLCSAEDGRETEAFFGQGTRLTVV.